What follows is one TCR beta chain and its context. This CDR3 spans 14 amino acids. V was cut by 1 base and J by 3 bases, with 10 bases left in between. CDR1 is MGHRA and CDR2 is YSYEKL in the germline V gene. A second PCR, run for roughly 7 to 11 cycles, used a sample-barcoded 5' primer plus a J-beta primer mix. Each cDNA molecule, via a template-switch adaptor with 12 random nucleotides, was tagged. Each CDR3 protein is one row after TCRdb ran MiXCR on the 5' RACE reads. In the table there are 660,000 or so distinct CDR3 sequences, about 54% of which are singletons. The sample is drawn from a study of blood T cells in healthy people across ages.

The rearrangement uses TRBV4-1 and TRBJ2-7; D may be TRBD1 or TRBD2 (5 bases each). Sequencing was done on a sample of blood. The receptor was isolated from a man between 60 and 75 years old in good health. CDR3 bases: TGCGCCAGCAGCCAAGTTAAGGGGAGCTACGAGCAGTACTTC. Translation gives CASSQVKGSYEQYF.